One and the same sample provided the 29 T cell receptor beta chains below, sequenced in a study of T cell repertoires in cytomegalovirus infection. One entry per CDR3 protein results from TCRdb running MiXCR on the reads. The repertoire holds 65,000 to 95,000 distinct CDR3 sequences, with 3% to 4.5% as singletons. Sequencing used PBMCs. The source is a human donor in good health (CMV status not recorded). Some clones in this sample may be carry-over from other donors' samples.

This clonotype was seen many times. V usage is TRBV12-3 or TRBV12-4 and J usage is TRBJ1-5, with no clear D. V was shortened by 7 bases and J by 5 bases, with 18 bases between the two germline ends. This CDR3 is built from 15 residues. CDR3 sequence reads: CASTPGEGWDQPQHF. The CDR3 nucleotides read TGTGCCAGCACCCCTGGGGAGGGATGGGATCAGCCCCAGCATTTT.

Many counts were recorded for this clonotype. The chain links TRBV6-5 to TRBJ1-2, with TRBD1 identical over 11 bases. Germline trimming cut 2 bases from V and 8 bases from J; bases unmatched to any gene: 4. The CDR3 covers 14 residues. Germline assignment: CDR1 MNHEY and CDR2 SVGAGI. CDR3 loop: CASSYGQGARGYTF. For the CDR3, the DNA is TGTGCCAGCAGTTACGGACAGGGGGCGCGGGGCTACACCTTC.

This clonotype was seen repeatedly, ten times or more. V usage is TRBV28 and J usage is TRBJ2-5; tentatively, D is TRBD1 (7 bases). The V and J ends lost 8 bases and 0 bases respectively, with 13 bases between them. Germline V gene sequence: CDR1 MDHEN, CDR2 SYDVKM. This CDR3 region has 14 residues. The CDR3: CASGGGSYQETQYF. The CDR3 DNA reads TGTGCCAGCGGAGGGGGCTCTTACCAAGAGACCCAGTACTTC.

The chain combines TRBV20-1 with TRBJ1-5, with D unresolved. The germline CDR1 and CDR2 sequences are DFQATT and SNEGSKA (reference sequence). Trimming took off 5 bases at V and 4 bases at J, with 12 bases between the two ends. The CDR3 runs to 13 residues. CDR3 region: CSAYLGQNQPQHF. CDR3 in DNA: TGCAGTGCTTATCTAGGTCAGAATCAGCCCCAGCATTTT.

This clonotype appeared many times. The gene calls are TRBV7-6 and TRBJ1-1; TRBD1 is a possible D gene (5 bases). Germline V gives CDR1 SGHVS, CDR2 FNYEAQ. The CDR3 is 16 amino acids. Trimming pared 4 bases from V and 0 bases from J, leaving 15 bases between. Here the CDR3 DNA reads TGTGCCAGCAGCTCAACCGGGACTCCCTTGAACACTGAAGCTTTCTTT. Translation: CASSSTGTPLNTEAFF.

This clonotype has ten or more counts. The chain is built from TRBV7-6 and TRBJ1-1; 11 bases map to TRBD1. The CDR3 is 14 amino acids. The J segment lost 11 bases and the V segment lost 4 bases, leaving 9 bases of the junction unmatched. The germline CDR1 and CDR2 sequences are SGHVS and FNYEAQ. Here the CDR3 DNA reads TGTGCCAGCAGCTCCTACGGACAGGGGGCGGTGGCTTTCTTT. It yields the protein CASSSYGQGAVAFF.

This clonotype has ten or more counts. The rearrangement links TRBV20-1 to TRBJ1-2; weak D call: TRBD1 (5 bases). Trimming cost V 2 bases and J 4 bases, with 17 bases left between them. The germline V gene has CDR1 DFQATT and CDR2 SNEGSKA (reference sequence). CDR3 size: 15 residues. CDR3 protein: CSARRDGGGIYGYTF. For the CDR3, the DNA is TGCAGTGCTAGAAGGGACGGGGGTGGGATCTATGGCTACACCTTC.

This clonotype has ten or more counts. V is TRBV7-2 and J is TRBJ1-2; no firm D call. The CDR3 spans 14 residues. V was pared by 5 bases and J by 2 bases, with 12 bases between. Germline V gene sequence: CDR1 SGHTA, CDR2 FQGNSA. DNA of the CDR3: TGTGCCAGCAGCCCAGAAGCGGGAAACTATGGCTACACCTTC. Residues: CASSPEAGNYGYTF.

At least ten counts were recorded for this clonotype. V gene TRBV6-2 or TRBV6-3 combines with J gene TRBJ1-5; D is undetermined. CDR1 is MNHEY and CDR2 is SVGEGT in the germline V gene. Trimming pared 5 bases from V and 7 bases from J, leaving 15 bases between. The CDR3 runs 14 residues. The CDR3 is CASSTPHHRQPQHF. Written as DNA, the CDR3 is TGTGCCAGCAGTACACCCCACCATCGGCAGCCCCAGCATTTT.

This clonotype was seen ten or more times. The rearrangement joins TRBV4-3 to TRBJ1-6; a possible D gene is TRBD1 (6 bases). The V end was cut by 2 bases, the J end by 3 bases, with 8 bases between. This CDR3 has 15 amino acids. The germline gives CDR1 LGHNA, CDR2 YSLEER. This chain's CDR3 is CASSQTGNYNSPLHF. The CDR3 coding sequence is TGCGCCAGCAGCCAAACAGGGAACTATAATTCACCCCTCCACTTT.

This clonotype has a count of ten or more. The V gene is TRBV30, the J gene TRBJ2-1; D assignment may be TRBD1 or TRBD2 (5 bases each). Germline values: CDR1 GTSNPN, CDR2 SVGIG (reference sequence). The CDR3 length is 16 residues. The V end lost 1 base, the J end lost 9 bases, and 22 bases lay between the germline ends. CDR3 DNA: TGTGCCTGGAGTGCTCCTAAGGGACCCAACGAGCCTGAGCAGTTCTTC. As protein: CAWSAPKGPNEPEQFF.

This clonotype was seen at least ten times. The V gene is TRBV12-3 or TRBV12-4, the J gene TRBJ1-5; TRBD1 is a possible D gene (5 bases). V dropped 6 bases and J dropped 6 bases, with 15 bases sitting between them. The CDR3 spans 14 residues. The CDR3 is CASSHTGAAQPQHF. The CDR3 coding sequence is TGTGCCAGCAGCCACACCGGGGCCGCTCAGCCCCAGCATTTT.

This clonotype was counted at least ten times. The chain links TRBV7-2 to TRBJ1-4; perhaps TRBD1 as D (5 bases). The CDR3 has 15 residues. CDR1 SGHTA and CDR2 FQGNSA come from the germline V gene. With 5 bases removed from V and 1 base from J, the gap between germline ends came to 11 bases. The DNA for the CDR3 is TGTGCCAGCAGCCCATTCAGGGAAACTAATGAAAAACTGTTTTTT. It translates to CASSPFRETNEKLFF.

This clonotype was seen many times. The chain recombines TRBV7-2 with TRBJ1-1, with 7 bases fitting TRBD1. Germline V gives CDR1 SGHTA, CDR2 FQGNSA. J lost 9 bases, V lost 3 bases, and 4 bases had no gene match. This CDR3 has 12 amino acids. The CDR3 region is CASSLNRGKAFF. The CDR3 coding sequence is TGTGCCAGCAGCTTGAACAGGGGTAAAGCTTTCTTT. Full variable domain (outside the CDR3, taken from reference TRBV7-2 and TRBJ1-1): GAGVSQSPSNKVTEKGKDVELRCDPISGHTALYWYRQSLGQGLEFLIYFQGNSAPDKSGLPSDRFSAERTGGSVSTLTIQRTQQEDSAVYLCASSLNRGKAFFGQGTRLTVV.

This clonotype was observed at least ten times. V usage is TRBV7-2 and J usage is TRBJ2-1, with 10 bases matching TRBD1. CDR3 length equals 14 residues. Losses at the gene ends were 4 bases for V and 7 bases for J; bases not matched to a gene: 4. Germline CDR1 is SGHTA and CDR2 is FQGNSA. The CDR3 spells CASSWGTGENEQFF. In nucleotides, the CDR3 is TGTGCCAGCAGCTGGGGGACAGGGGAAAATGAGCAGTTCTTC.

This clonotype was picked up many times. The gene calls are TRBV28 and TRBJ1-5; D unresolved. The CDR3 sequence is 13 residues long. CDR1 and CDR2 (germline): MDHEN, SYDVKM. V lost 6 bases and J lost 2, with 8 bases in between. The CDR3: CASSPRRNQPQHF. CDR3 bases: TGTGCCAGCAGCCCTCGTCGCAATCAGCCCCAGCATTTT.

This clonotype was seen repeatedly, ten times or more. The chain employs TRBV24-1 and TRBJ1-4, with D unclear. CDR1 is KGHDR, CDR2 SFDVKD, per germline. This CDR3 contains 12 residues. CDR3 sequence reads: CTAGGVVEKLFF. CDR3 sequence (DNA): TGTACAGCGGGCGGAGTGGTTGAAAAACTGTTTTTT.

This clonotype has a count of ten or more. The chain couples TRBV15 to TRBJ1-1; D gene ambiguous. Germline CDR1 LNHNV, CDR2 YYDKDF (reference sequence). Trimming pared 0 bases from V and 0 bases from J, leaving 5 bases between. The CDR3 is made up of 14 amino acids. CDR3 region: CATSRDVLNTEAFF. The CDR3 nucleotides are TGTGCCACCAGCAGAGACGTACTGAACACTGAAGCTTTCTTT.

The sample holds many counts of this clonotype. The V call is TRBV12-3 or TRBV12-4, the J call TRBJ1-4, with 8 nucleotides matching TRBD1. J lost 0 bases, V lost 3 bases, and 6 bases had no gene match. This CDR3 region has 17 residues. This CDR3 reads CASSFRQGAATNEKLFF. The CDR3 bases are TGTGCCAGCAGTTTTCGGCAGGGGGCTGCAACTAATGAAAAACTGTTTTTT.

This clonotype was seen at least ten times. The CDR3 DNA follows: TGTGCCAGCAGCTTAGAAGGTCTTAATTCACCCCTCCACTTT. Translating gives CASSLEGLNSPLHF. The chain has TRBV7-2 and TRBJ1-6; unclear D gene. Trimming removed 1 base at V and 6 bases at J, with 7 bases between. Germline loops: CDR1 SGHTA, CDR2 FQGNSA. CDR3 length: 14 amino acids. Combining the CDR3 with reference TRBV7-2 and TRBJ1-6 gives the whole variable domain GAGVSQSPSNKVTEKGKDVELRCDPISGHTALYWYRQSLGQGLEFLIYFQGNSAPDKSGLPSDRFSAERTGGSVSTLTIQRTQQEDSAVYLCASSLEGLNSPLHFGNGTRLTVT.

This clonotype was counted many times. V and J are TRBV7-2 and TRBJ2-3; 8 bases line up with TRBD1. Losses at the gene ends were 5 bases for V and 4 bases for J; bases not matched to a gene: 5. The CDR3 runs to 14 residues. In germline, CDR1 is SGHTA, CDR2 FQGNSA. This CDR3 is CASSRMTGADTQYF. The DNA for the CDR3 is TGTGCCAGCAGCCGAATGACAGGGGCAGATACGCAGTATTTT.

This clonotype was counted at least ten times. The rearrangement links TRBV28 to TRBJ1-1, with D unresolved. Germline V gene data show CDR1 as MDHEN and CDR2 as SYDVKM. V was cut by 7 bases and J by 1 base, with 10 bases left in between. There are 13 residues in the CDR3. CDR3 bases: TGTGCCAGCACCCCATACAAGAACACTGAAGCTTTCTTT. Amino acids: CASTPYKNTEAFF. The entire variable domain, with the rest obtained from reference TRBV28 and TRBJ1-1, is as follows: DVKVTQSSRYLVKRTGEKVFLECVQDMDHENMFWYRQDPGLGLRLIYFSYDVKMKEKGDIPEGYSVSREKKERFSLILESASTNQTSMYLCASTPYKNTEAFFGQGTRLTVV.

This clonotype has a count of ten or more. This chain connects TRBV12-3 or TRBV12-4 to TRBJ1-5; perhaps TRBD1 as D (5 bases). V was clipped by 0 bases and J by 10 bases, with 7 bases between them. CDR3 length: 12 amino acids. The CDR3 loop is CASSLAGAPQHF. As DNA, the CDR3 is TGTGCCAGCAGTTTAGCAGGGGCCCCCCAGCATTTT.

This clonotype was detected many times. Written as DNA, the CDR3 is TGTGCCACCAGCAGAGATAATGCAGGAACTGAAGCTTTCTTT. Protein product: CATSRDNAGTEAFF. This chain uses TRBV15 with TRBJ1-1; D gene uncertain. The V gene's germline CDR1 is LNHNV and CDR2 YYDKDF (reference sequence). This CDR3 contains 14 residues. The ends were cut back, 0 bases at V and 5 bases at J, with 10 bases in the middle. The full variable domain, with the rest looked up from reference TRBV15 and TRBJ1-1, is DAMVIQNPRYQVTQFGKPVTLSCSQTLNHNVMYWYQQKSSQAPKLLFHYYDKDFNNEADTPDNFQSRRPNTSFCFLDIRSPGLGDTAMYLCATSRDNAGTEAFFGQGTRLTVV.

This clonotype was found many times. The genes are TRBV19 and TRBJ1-4; 7 positions match TRBD1. CDR3 length: 15 amino acids. The germline CDR1 and CDR2 sequences are LNHDA and SQIVND (reference sequence). The ends lost 3 bases at V and 2 bases at J; junction bases unmatched: 3. The CDR3 DNA reads TGTGCCAGTAGTATTTCGACAGGGACTAATGAAAAACTGTTTTTT. Translation gives CASSISTGTNEKLFF.

This clonotype was counted at least ten times. This chain links TRBV2 with TRBJ2-7; the D gene is possibly TRBD2 (6 bases). The germline gives CDR1 SNHLY, CDR2 FYNNEI. The length of the CDR3 is 15 residues. The V end was cut by 7 bases, the J end by 0 bases, with 16 bases between. CDR3 loop: CASIEGQGLSYEQYF. CDR3 bases: TGTGCCAGCATAGAGGGTCAGGGACTCTCCTACGAGCAGTACTTC.

This clonotype has a count of ten or more. The CDR3 sequence is CASSPRTGGLEKLFF. The CDR3 nucleotides are TGTGCCAGCAGCCCCAGGACAGGGGGTCTTGAAAAACTGTTTTTT. The V call is TRBV14, the J call TRBJ1-4, with 10 positions matching TRBD1. J gave up 7 bases and V 4 bases, and 6 bases lay outside the gene matches. Germline-derived CDR1 and CDR2 are SGHDN and FVKESK. The CDR3 is 15 residues long.

At least ten counts were recorded for this clonotype. The rearrangement links TRBV7-2 to TRBJ2-1; the D gene is possibly TRBD2 (6 bases). This CDR3 region has 15 residues. V dropped 3 bases and J dropped 3 bases, with 12 bases sitting between them. Germline V gives CDR1 SGHTA, CDR2 FQGNSA. The DNA of the CDR3 is TGTGCCAGCAGCTTGGCCGGGGGACTCTACAATGAGCAGTTCTTC. This encodes CASSLAGGLYNEQFF.

As concerns this clonotype: A read error may account for a junction end that differs from germline. This chain links TRBV7-3 with TRBJ1-5; D perhaps matches TRBD1 (5 bases). This CDR3 is built from 13 residues. The V gene's germline CDR1 is SGHTA and CDR2 FQGTGA. For the CDR3, the DNA is TGTGCCAGCAGCTCGGGGGGGGGTCAGGCCCAGCATTTT. It translates to CASSSGGGQAQHF.